The 21 T cell receptor beta chains below come from one sample, sequenced in a study of blood T cell repertoires in COVID-19. TCRdb's table, derived via immunoSEQ multiplex PCR, lists solely in-frame clones and lacks some. The profile shows fewer than 150,000 clones, more than 70% of them singletons. Sequenced sample: peripheral blood. Receptor source: a human donor in a cohort sampled during active COVID-19.

The chain has TRBV5-1 and TRBJ2-3; possibly TRBD2 for D (5 bases). V lost 0 bases and J lost 5, with 16 bases in between. Germline assignment: CDR1 SGHRS and CDR2 YFSETQ. CDR3 length equals 16 residues. The CDR3 DNA reads TGCGCCAGCAGCTTGGTCGAACTAGTGGTCGGAGATACGCAGTATTTT. As protein: CASSLVELVVGDTQYF.

This sequence joins TRBV7-3 and TRBJ2-3; 7 bases match TRBD2. The length of the CDR3 is 12 residues. Trimming took 8 bases from V and 3 from J; bases not matched to a gene: 2. The germline CDR1 and CDR2 sequences are SGHTA and FQGTGA. The CDR3 loop reads CASGEGTDTQYF. CDR3 sequence (DNA): TGTGCCAGCGGGGAGGGTACAGATACGCAGTATTTT.

This clone came up once. The gene calls are TRBV10-3 and TRBJ1-2; tentative D call: TRBD1 (6 bases). The germline V and J ends were trimmed by 4 bases and 5 bases, with 11 bases remaining between them. Germline V gene data show CDR1 as ENHRY and CDR2 as SYGVKD. The length of the CDR3 is 13 residues. CDR3 sequence (DNA): TGTGCCATCAGTGGGACGGACAGATATGGCTACACCTTC. This encodes CAISGTDRYGYTF.

This chain joins TRBV30 and TRBJ2-5, with no clear D. There are 14 residues in the CDR3. Germline V gives CDR1 GTSNPN, CDR2 SVGIG (reference sequence). V was cut by 5 bases and J by 8 bases, with 21 bases left in between. The CDR3 here is CAWRATVTTGTQYF. The CDR3 region has the DNA TGTGCCTGGCGTGCTACAGTGACCACCGGAACCCAGTACTTC.

The chain is built from TRBV5-6 and TRBJ2-1, with TRBD2 identical over 7 bases. CDR3 length: 15 amino acids. The germline gives CDR1 SGHDT, CDR2 YYEEEE. V lost 5 bases, J lost 4 bases, and 9 bases stayed unmatched. The DNA of the CDR3 is TGTGCCAGCAGTTACGGACTAGAGGGTTACAATGAGCAGTTCTTC. It translates to CASSYGLEGYNEQFF. Filled out from reference TRBV5-6 and TRBJ2-1, the complete variable domain reads DAGVTQSPTHLIKTRGQQVTLRCSPKSGHDTVSWYQQALGQGPQFIFQYYEEEERQRGNFPDRFSGHQFPNYSSELNVNALLLGDSALYLCASSYGLEGYNEQFFGPGTRLTVL.

This clone was observed a handful of times. The chain combines TRBV5-4 with TRBJ2-2, with 8 bases lining up with TRBD2. This CDR3 comprises 16 residues. CDR1 is SGHNT and CDR2 is YYREEE in the germline V gene (reference sequence). V lost 3 bases, J lost 6 bases, and 10 bases stayed unmatched. The CDR3 reads CASSSPGLVSSGELFF. CDR3 in DNA: TGTGCCAGCAGCTCTCCGGGACTAGTTTCATCCGGGGAGCTGTTTTTT.

This chain joins TRBV14 and TRBJ2-1; 13 bases map to TRBD2. The ends lost 4 bases at V and 12 bases at J; junction bases unmatched: 6. CDR3 length equals 14 residues. Germline CDR1 and CDR2: SGHDN and FVKESK. The CDR3 protein is CASSRTSGSGGQFF. As DNA, the CDR3 is TGTGCCAGCAGCCGGACTAGCGGGAGTGGCGGGCAGTTCTTC.

The rearrangement joins TRBV6-5 to TRBJ2-7, with 11 bases identical to TRBD1. This CDR3 comprises 14 residues. Germline CDR1 is MNHEY and CDR2 is SVGAGI. Losses at the gene ends were 11 bases for V and 2 bases for J; bases not matched to a gene: 8. The CDR3 protein is CAAGQGARTYEQYF. CDR3 in DNA: TGTGCCGCTGGACAGGGGGCGCGAACCTACGAGCAGTACTTC.

V and J are TRBV15 and TRBJ1-1; no clear D. From germline, CDR1 is LNHNV and CDR2 YYDKDF (reference sequence). The CDR3 length is 15 residues. Trimming removed 0 bases from V and 2 bases from J, with 10 bases in between. The DNA of the CDR3 is TGTGCCACCAGCAGAGATCCGGGGAGAAACACTGAAGCTTTCTTT. It is translated as CATSRDPGRNTEAFF. Combining the CDR3 with reference TRBV15 and TRBJ1-1 gives the whole variable domain DAMVIQNPRYQVTQFGKPVTLSCSQTLNHNVMYWYQQKSSQAPKLLFHYYDKDFNNEADTPDNFQSRRPNTSFCFLDIRSPGLGDTAMYLCATSRDPGRNTEAFFGQGTRLTVV.

V is TRBV5-4 and J is TRBJ1-2; TRBD1 matches at 9 bases. CDR1 is SGHNT, CDR2 YYREEE, per germline (reference sequence). V trimming: 4 bases; J trimming: 1 base; junction bases outside the gene matches: 2. This CDR3 region has 14 residues. The CDR3 is CASSPTGGNYGYTF. For the CDR3, the DNA is TGTGCCAGCAGCCCGACAGGGGGTAACTATGGCTACACCTTC.

V gene TRBV5-1 combines with J gene TRBJ2-5, with D unclear. Germline CDR1 reads SGHRS; CDR2 reads YFSETQ. The CDR3 extends over 15 amino acids. Trimming stripped 0 bases from V and 5 bases from J, with 14 bases between. DNA for the CDR3: TGCGCCAGCAGCTTGGAAGACCCCGCCGGGGAGACCCAGTACTTC. The encoded protein is CASSLEDPAGETQYF.

The V and J genes are TRBV11-2 and TRBJ1-1; D might be TRBD1 (5 bases). Germline V gives CDR1 SGHAT, CDR2 FQNNGV. This CDR3 is 14 amino acids long. Trimming removed 0 bases at V and 4 bases at J, with 9 bases between. CDR3: CASSLDRAATEAFF. Here the CDR3 DNA reads TGTGCCAGCAGCTTAGACAGGGCGGCCACTGAAGCTTTCTTT.

This clone was observed a single time. This chain joins TRBV11-2 and TRBJ1-6; 10 bases align to TRBD1. This CDR3 region has 16 residues. In germline, CDR1 is SGHAT, CDR2 FQNNGV. V lost 3 bases, J lost 8 bases, and 7 bases stayed unmatched. CDR3 protein: CASSFHPGTGDSPLHF. The CDR3 DNA reads TGTGCCAGCAGCTTTCATCCCGGGACAGGGGATTCACCCCTCCACTTT.

This rearrangement joins TRBV7-2 to TRBJ1-5, with D hard to call. Germline CDR1 reads SGHTA; CDR2 reads FQGNSA. V dropped 2 bases and J dropped 3 bases, with 5 bases sitting between them. This CDR3 region has 13 residues. CDR3 DNA sequence: TGTGCCAGCAGCTTAACAGTCAATCAGCCCCAGCATTTT. Its protein is CASSLTVNQPQHF. The full variable domain, with the rest looked up from reference TRBV7-2 and TRBJ1-5, is GAGVSQSPSNKVTEKGKDVELRCDPISGHTALYWYRQSLGQGLEFLIYFQGNSAPDKSGLPSDRFSAERTGGSVSTLTIQRTQQEDSAVYLCASSLTVNQPQHFGDGTRLSIL.

The chain joins TRBV5-1 to TRBJ2-7; D possibly corresponds to TRBD2 (6 bases). V was clipped by 2 bases and J by 5 bases, with 11 bases between them. Looked up from germline, CDR1 is SGHRS and CDR2 is YFSETQ. This CDR3 is built from 13 residues. The CDR3 protein is CASSFQLADEQYF. The CDR3, as DNA: TGCGCCAGCAGCTTCCAACTAGCCGACGAGCAGTACTTC.

The rearrangement joins TRBV2 to TRBJ1-2; TRBD1 matches at 8 bases. Unmatched junction bases numbered 7, after V lost 9 bases and J lost 1 base. Per the germline V gene, CDR1 is SNHLY and CDR2 is FYNNEI. The CDR3 is 14 residues long. The CDR3 here is CARTGQGHNYGYTF. In DNA form, the CDR3 reads TGTGCCAGGACAGGACAGGGACATAACTATGGCTACACCTTC.

The chain links TRBV30 to TRBJ2-3; D uncertain. V dropped 4 bases and J dropped 0 bases, with 11 bases sitting between them. This CDR3 has 14 amino acids. In germline, CDR1 is GTSNPN, CDR2 SVGIG (reference sequence). CDR3 protein: CAWTMRTSTDTQYF. The CDR3 DNA reads TGTGCCTGGACTATGAGAACTAGCACAGATACGCAGTATTTT.

This clone appeared a single time. The V call is TRBV5-1, the J call TRBJ2-1, with D possibly matching TRBD2 (5 bases). The ends were cut back, 0 bases at V and 0 bases at J, with 7 bases in the middle. The germline gives CDR1 SGHRS, CDR2 YFSETQ. This CDR3 contains 15 residues. CDR3 region: CASSLEGSSYNEQFF. The CDR3 DNA reads TGCGCCAGCAGCTTGGAAGGGAGCTCCTACAATGAGCAGTTCTTC. The entire variable domain, with the rest obtained from reference TRBV5-1 and TRBJ2-1, is as follows: KAGVTQTPRYLIKTRGQQVTLSCSPISGHRSVSWYQQTPGQGLQFLFEYFSETQRNKGNFPGRFSGRQFSNSRSEMNVSTLELGDSALYLCASSLEGSSYNEQFFGPGTRLTVL.

The chain couples TRBV10-2 to TRBJ2-1, with 8 bases fitting TRBD2. The germline CDR1 and CDR2 sequences are WSHSY and SAAADI. Trimming at V came to 8 bases and at J to 6 bases, leaving 15 bases not matched to a gene. This CDR3 is 16 amino acids long. In nucleotides, the CDR3 is TGCGCCAGCTCCACACGGGAGGGGTTTTTAGGCAATGAGCAGTTCTTC. This encodes CASSTREGFLGNEQFF.

The chain uses TRBV11-2 and TRBJ2-7; 7 bases agree with TRBD1. This CDR3 has 15 residues. With V trimmed by 5 bases and J by 2 bases, 9 bases remained unmatched. CDR1 SGHAT and CDR2 FQNNGV come from the germline V gene. The CDR3: CASSTFTTGAYEQYF. The CDR3 DNA reads as TGTGCCAGCAGCACCTTCACAACAGGGGCCTACGAGCAGTACTTC. Filled out from reference TRBV11-2 and TRBJ2-7, the complete variable domain reads EAGVAQSPRYKIIEKRQSVAFWCNPISGHATLYWYQQILGQGPKLLIQFQNNGVVDDSQLPKDRFSAERLKGVDSTLKIQPAKLEDSAVYLCASSTFTTGAYEQYFGPGTRLTVT.

J is TRBJ1-4 and V is TRBV4-3; 9 bases line up with TRBD1. Germline CDR1 LGHNA, CDR2 YSLEER. The CDR3 totals 16 residues. J gave up 5 bases and V 3 bases, and 7 bases lay outside the gene matches. In DNA form, the CDR3 reads TGCGCCAGCAGCCAGATCCGGGACAGGGTAAATGAAAAACTGTTTTTT. The encoded protein is CASSQIRDRVNEKLFF.